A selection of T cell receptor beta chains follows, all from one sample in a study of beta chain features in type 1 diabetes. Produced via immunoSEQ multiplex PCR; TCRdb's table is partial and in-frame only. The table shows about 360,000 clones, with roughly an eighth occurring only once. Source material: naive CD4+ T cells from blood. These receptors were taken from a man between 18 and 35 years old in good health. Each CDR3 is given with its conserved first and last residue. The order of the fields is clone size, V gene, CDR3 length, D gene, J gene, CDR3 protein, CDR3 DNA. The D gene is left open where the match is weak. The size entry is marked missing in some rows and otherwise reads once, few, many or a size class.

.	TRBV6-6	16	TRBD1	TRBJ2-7	CASSPYRGPGSYEQYF	TGTGCCAGCAGTCCATACAGGGGGCCGGGCTCCTACGAGCAGTACTTC
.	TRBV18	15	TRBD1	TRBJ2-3	CASSPPQGFDDTQYF	TGTGCCAGCTCCCCACCACAGGGGTTCGACGATACGCAGTATTTT
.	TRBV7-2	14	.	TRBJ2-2	CASSRDLNTGELFF	TGTGCCAGCAGCCGGGACTTGAACACCGGGGAGCTGTTTTTT
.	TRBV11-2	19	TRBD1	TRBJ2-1	CASSFYTGTGFSPYNEQFF	TGTGCCAGCAGCTTCTATACCGGGACAGGGTTCTCCCCCTACAATGAGCAGTTCTTC
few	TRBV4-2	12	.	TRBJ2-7	CASSSQSNEQYF	TGTGCCAGCAGCTCTCAGTCCAACGAGCAGTACTTC
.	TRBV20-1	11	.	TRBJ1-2	CSARTAYGYTF	TGCAGTGCTAGGACAGCTTATGGCTACACCTTC
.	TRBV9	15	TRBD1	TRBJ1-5	CASSVAGTEYQPQHF	TGTGCCAGCAGCGTCGCCGGGACAGAGTATCAGCCCCAGCATTTT
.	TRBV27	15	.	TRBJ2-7	CASSTRYGQQGEQYF	TGTGCCAGCAGCACTAGATACGGACAGCAGGGCGAGCAGTACTTC
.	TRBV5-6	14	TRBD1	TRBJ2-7	CASSRGQGSYEQYF	TGTGCCAGCAGCAGGGGACAGGGATCCTACGAGCAGTACTTC
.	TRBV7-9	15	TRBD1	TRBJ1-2	CASSLRDRGGYGYTF	TGTGCCAGCAGCCTCCGGGACAGGGGTGGCTATGGCTACACCTTC
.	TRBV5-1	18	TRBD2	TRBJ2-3	CASSLAASGGWVKDTQYF	TGCGCCAGCAGCTTGGCGGCTAGCGGGGGTTGGGTGAAAGATACGCAGTATTTT
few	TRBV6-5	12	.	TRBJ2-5	CASMFSRGTQYF	TGTGCCAGCATGTTTAGTCGGGGGACCCAGTACTTC
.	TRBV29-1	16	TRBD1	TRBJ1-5	CSVVMGAGTGAQPQHF	TGCAGCGTTGTAATGGGCGCCGGGACAGGGGCCCAGCCCCAGCATTTT
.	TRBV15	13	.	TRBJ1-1	CATSRSGWAEAFF	TGTGCCACCAGCAGATCCGGGTGGGCTGAAGCTTTCTTT
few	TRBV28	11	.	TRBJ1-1	CASSFRSEAFF	TGTGCCAGCAGTTTTAGGAGTGAAGCTTTCTTT
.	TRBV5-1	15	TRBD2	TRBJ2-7	CASSLASGGPNEQYF	TGCGCCAGCAGCTTGGCTTCGGGAGGGCCAAACGAGCAGTACTTC
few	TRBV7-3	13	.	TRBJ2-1	CASSFQGVNEQFF	TGTGCCAGCAGCTTCCAAGGGGTTAATGAGCAGTTCTTC
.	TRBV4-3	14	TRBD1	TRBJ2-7	CASSQDQGADEQYF	TGCGCCAGCAGCCAAGATCAGGGGGCGGACGAGCAGTACTTC
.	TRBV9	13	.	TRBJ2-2	CATSRENSGELFF	TGTGCCACTAGTCGGGAGAATAGCGGGGAGCTGTTTTTT
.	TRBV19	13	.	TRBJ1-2	CASSIRSNYGYTF	TGTGCCAGTAGTATTCGCAGTAACTATGGCTACACCTTC
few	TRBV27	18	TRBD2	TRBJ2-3	CASSSPPTSGTYTDTQYF	TGTGCCAGCAGTTCACCCCCCACTAGCGGGACCTACACAGATACGCAGTATTTT
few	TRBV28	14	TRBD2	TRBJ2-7	CASKTSGGPYEQYF	TGTGCCAGCAAAACTAGCGGGGGGCCGTACGAGCAGTACTTC
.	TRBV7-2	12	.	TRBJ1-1	CASSLRVTEAFF	TGTGCCAGCAGTTTACGGGTTACTGAAGCTTTCTTT
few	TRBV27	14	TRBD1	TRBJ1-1	CASSSRGLGTEAFF	TGTGCCAGCAGTAGCAGGGGGCTGGGTACTGAAGCTTTCTTT
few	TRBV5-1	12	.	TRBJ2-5	CASSSSQETQYF	TGCGCCAGCAGCTCCAGCCAAGAGACCCAGTACTTC
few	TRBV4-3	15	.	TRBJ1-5	CASSQDRQAHQPQHF	TGCGCCAGCAGCCAAGATCGGCAGGCCCATCAGCCCCAGCATTTT
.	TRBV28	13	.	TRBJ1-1	CASIQGWHTEAFF	TGTGCCAGCATCCAGGGTTGGCACACTGAAGCTTTCTTT
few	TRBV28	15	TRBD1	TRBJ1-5	CASSSWTGSNQPQHF	TGTGCCAGCAGTTCTTGGACAGGTAGCAATCAGCCCCAGCATTTT
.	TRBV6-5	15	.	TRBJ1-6	CASSYSSEGNSPLHF	TGTGCCAGCAGTTACTCGTCAGAGGGAAATTCACCCCTCCACTTT
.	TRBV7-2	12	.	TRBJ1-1	CASSEWNTEAFF	TGTGCCAGCAGCGAGTGGAACACTGAAGCTTTCTTT
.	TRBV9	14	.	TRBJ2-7	CASSVGGVSYEQYF	TGTGCCAGCAGCGTAGGGGGGGTTTCCTACGAGCAGTACTTC
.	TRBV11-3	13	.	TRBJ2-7	CASSFSGNYEQYF	TGTGCCAGCAGCTTTAGCGGTAACTACGAGCAGTACTTC
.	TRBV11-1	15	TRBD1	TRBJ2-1	CASSVGQGAYNEQFF	TGTGCCAGCAGCGTAGGACAGGGGGCCTACAATGAGCAGTTCTTC
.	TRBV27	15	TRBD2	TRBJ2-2	CASSPTSGNTGELFF	TGTGCCAGCAGTCCGACTAGCGGGAACACCGGGGAGCTGTTTTTT
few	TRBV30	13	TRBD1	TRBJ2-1	CAWSHSGGTGGFF	TGTGCCTGGAGTCACAGCGGTGGGACAGGGGGATTCTTC
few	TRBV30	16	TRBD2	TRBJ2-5	CAWSSPGLAFSETQYF	TGTGCCTGGAGTTCACCGGGACTAGCGTTTTCAGAGACCCAGTACTTC
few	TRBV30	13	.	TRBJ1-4	CAWSRGQNEKLFF	TGTGCCTGGAGTAGAGGGCAGAATGAAAAACTGTTTTTT
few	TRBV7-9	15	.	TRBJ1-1	CASSLQGRASAEAFF	TGTGCCAGCAGCTTGCAGGGGAGGGCCAGCGCTGAAGCTTTCTTT
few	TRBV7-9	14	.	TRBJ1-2	CASSPNGVEYGYTF	TGTGCCAGCAGCCCGAATGGAGTAGAATATGGCTACACCTTC
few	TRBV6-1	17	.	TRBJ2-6	CASSDRTRTTGANVLTF	TGTGCCAGCAGTGACCGGACACGGACGACTGGGGCCAACGTCCTGACTTTC